These 14 T cell receptor beta chains were all obtained from the same sample, sequenced in a study of cytomegalovirus exposure and HLA in healthy donors. The PCR had 60 Vbeta and 13 Jbeta primers. Here immunoSEQ multiplex PCR was the method, and the copy in TCRdb shows in-frame clones only, minus some. Here the sample spans 100,000 to 150,000 clones, roughly 10% being singletons. The sequenced material came from PBMCs. The receptors come from a woman aged 18 to 35 in good health and CMV-seropositive.

In this sample, this clone turned up a few times. The chain has TRBV2 and TRBJ2-5; 10 nucleotides align to TRBD2. This CDR3 comprises 16 residues. The ends lost 8 bases at V and 5 bases at J; junction bases unmatched: 14. Germline-derived CDR1 and CDR2 are SNHLY and FYNNEI. The CDR3 DNA reads as TGTGCCAGCGACGGGACTAGCGAAAAAGGGTGGGAGACCCAGTACTTC. Its translation: CASDGTSEKGWETQYF.

V usage is TRBV28 and J usage is TRBJ2-7, with D possibly being TRBD2 (6 bases). The V and J ends lost 6 bases and 4 bases respectively, with 22 bases between them. The germline gives CDR1 MDHEN, CDR2 SYDVKM. The CDR3 consists of 16 residues. CDR3 region: CASRSLTAGGSYEQYF. CDR3 sequence (DNA): TGTGCCAGCAGGAGTTTGACGGCAGGAGGGTCTTACGAGCAGTACTTC.

This clone turned up a few times. Distinct nucleotide sequences in the sample also encode this CDR3. CDR3 in DNA: TGTGCCAGCAGAGAAGGCCTTATGAACACTGAAGCTTTCTTT. Its protein is CASREGLMNTEAFF. This chain joins TRBV25-1 and TRBJ1-1; no firm D call. The CDR3 covers 14 residues. Between the trimmed V and J ends, which lost 6 bases and 0 bases, there was a span of 11 bases. Germline assignment: CDR1 MGHDK and CDR2 SYGVNS.

V usage is TRBV5-6 and J usage is TRBJ1-2, with 9 bases aligning to TRBD1. Germline loops: CDR1 SGHDT, CDR2 YYEEEE. Germline trimming cut 4 bases from V and 4 bases from J; bases unmatched to any gene: 11. The CDR3 extends over 16 amino acids. CDR3 sequence (DNA): TGTGCCAGCAGCCGGACAGGGGAGGTCGATAGCTATGGCTACACCTTC. Translated: CASSRTGEVDSYGYTF.

About this clone itself: Other DNA variants within this sample encode the same CDR3. The rearrangement uses TRBV12-5 and TRBJ1-1, with 9 bases identical to TRBD1. Germline loops: CDR1 LGHNT, CDR2 FRNRAP. The CDR3 has 13 amino acids. V shed 2 bases, J shed 11 bases, and the junction held 6 bases outside the gene matches. CDR3 residues: CASGLPGTGQAFF. CDR3 nucleotide sequence: TGTGCTAGTGGTTTGCCAGGGACAGGGCAGGCTTTCTTT.

This clone has a handful of counts. The chain links TRBV2 to TRBJ1-1, with D uncertain. V lost 3 bases, J lost 3 bases, and 8 bases lay in between. The CDR3 consists of 13 residues. CDR1 and CDR2 from the germline V gene are SNHLY and FYNNEI. The CDR3 DNA reads TGTGCCAGCAGTGATTCCGGTTACACTGAAGCTTTCTTT. This encodes CASSDSGYTEAFF.

In its sample, this clone was seen a few times. The rearrangement uses TRBV30 and TRBJ2-1; D perhaps matches TRBD1 (5 bases). Germline V lookup: CDR1 GTSNPN, CDR2 SVGIG (reference sequence). The CDR3 covers 11 residues. V lost 0 bases to trimming and J lost 10 bases, with 7 bases between them. The CDR3 is CAWSVRTEQFF. As DNA, the CDR3 is TGTGCCTGGAGTGTTAGGACAGAGCAGTTCTTC.

This chain connects TRBV5-4 to TRBJ2-2; D is unclear. Per the germline V gene, CDR1 is SGHNT and CDR2 is YYREEE (reference sequence). The length of the CDR3 is 13 residues. Trimming took 2 bases from V and 4 from J, leaving 6 bases between them. The CDR3 spells CASSFAVTGELFF. The DNA for the CDR3 is TGTGCCAGCAGCTTTGCGGTCACCGGGGAGCTGTTTTTT.

In this sample, this clone turned up a few times. The chain couples TRBV7-8 to TRBJ1-2; D remains unclear. This CDR3 comprises 15 residues. V lost 2 bases, J lost 4 bases, and 14 bases lay in between. The germline CDR1 and CDR2 sequences are SGHVS and FQNEAQ. The CDR3 is CASSLMYGGTYGYTF. CDR3 DNA: TGTGCCAGCAGCTTAATGTACGGAGGTACCTATGGCTACACCTTC.

This clone was recorded a few times. The V call is TRBV6-5, the J call TRBJ1-2; unclear D gene. The ends were cut back, 7 bases at V and 4 bases at J, with 10 bases in the middle. This CDR3 is 12 amino acids long. The germline V gene encodes CDR1 MNHEY and CDR2 SVGAGI. DNA of the CDR3: TGTGCCAGCAAAGGCCCAGGCTATGGCTACACCTTC. Encoded protein: CASKGPGYGYTF.

The V and J genes are TRBV11-3 and TRBJ2-7; no clear D. CDR1 is SGHNT, CDR2 YENEEA, per germline. The CDR3 has 13 amino acids. V dropped 8 bases and J dropped 0 bases, with 11 bases sitting between them. This chain's CDR3 is CASSSGNSYEQYF. In nucleotides, the CDR3 is TGTGCCAGCTCCTCAGGCAACTCCTACGAGCAGTACTTC.

This chain links TRBV5-6 with TRBJ2-5; D is unresolved. Germline CDR1 and CDR2: SGHDT and YYEEEE. Trimming left V 4 bases short and J 2 bases short, with 9 bases between. CDR3 length equals 13 residues. CDR3 DNA sequence: TGTGCCAGCAGCAGAGACTCACAAGAGACCCAGTACTTC. It translates to CASSRDSQETQYF. Filled out from reference TRBV5-6 and TRBJ2-5, the complete variable domain reads DAGVTQSPTHLIKTRGQQVTLRCSPKSGHDTVSWYQQALGQGPQFIFQYYEEEERQRGNFPDRFSGHQFPNYSSELNVNALLLGDSALYLCASSRDSQETQYFGPGTRLLVL.

CDR3 DNA: TGTGCCATCAGTGAAAGGGGTCAGATCGACACTGAAGCTTTCTTT. Translated: CAISERGQIDTEAFF. The J gene is TRBJ1-1, the V gene TRBV10-3; tentatively, D is TRBD1 (5 bases). The V gene lost 3 bases and the J gene lost 3 bases, with 14 bases spanning the gap. Looked up from germline, CDR1 is ENHRY and CDR2 is SYGVKD. CDR3 length: 15 residues.

This clone has a handful of counts. V usage is TRBV30 and J usage is TRBJ2-5; the D gene is possibly TRBD2 (5 bases). V lost 0 bases to trimming and J lost 4 bases, with 9 bases between them. The length of the CDR3 is 13 residues. CDR1 and CDR2 from the germline V gene are GTSNPN and SVGIG (reference sequence). The DNA of the CDR3 is TGTGCCTGGAGTGTAATGGCGGGAGAGACCCAGTACTTC. Amino acids: CAWSVMAGETQYF. Supplemented by reference TRBV30 and TRBJ2-5, the full variable domain reads SQTIHQWPATLVQPVGSPLSLECTVEGTSNPNLYWYRQAAGRGLQLLFYSVGIGQISSEVPQNLSASRPQDRQFILSSKKLLLSDSGFYLCAWSVMAGETQYFGPGTRLLVL.